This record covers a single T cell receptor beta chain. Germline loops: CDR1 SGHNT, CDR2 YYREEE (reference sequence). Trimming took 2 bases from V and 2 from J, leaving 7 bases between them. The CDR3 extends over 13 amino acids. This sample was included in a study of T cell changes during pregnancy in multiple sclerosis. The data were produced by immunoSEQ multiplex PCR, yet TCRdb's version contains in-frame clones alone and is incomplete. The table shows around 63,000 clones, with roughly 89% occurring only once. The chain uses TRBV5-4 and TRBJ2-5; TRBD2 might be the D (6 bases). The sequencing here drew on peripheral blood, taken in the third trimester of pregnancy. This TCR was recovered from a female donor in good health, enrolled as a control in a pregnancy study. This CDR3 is CASSFGTQETQYF. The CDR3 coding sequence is TGTGCCAGCAGCTTCGGGACTCAAGAGACCCAGTACTTC.